Below, one T cell receptor beta chain is given with its context. Its antigen is not identified. Sequencing of TCR beta, carried out with a high-throughput approach, was applied to CD8+ and CD4+ T cells from the blood. Through negative isolation, CD4+ and CD8+ T cells were obtained, while TEMRA cells were enriched using FACS. The data originate from a study of CD8 T cells in Susac syndrome. The authors reverse transcribed about 0.5 to 1 ug RNA with random hexamers. Across 54 Vbeta and 13 Jbeta, immunoSEQ multiplex PCR amplified TCR beta CDR3. TCRdb itself ran the immunoSEQ multiplex PCR reads through MiXCR, one entry per CDR3 protein. The table has approximately 160,000 distinct CDR3 sequences, approximately 94% seen once; the top ten hold 0.09% to 0.1%. Study-level points and caveats: The study recognized that its TCR sequencing and HLA analysis covered a relatively small number of individuals.

Sample: CD4+ T cells from PBMCs. This clonotype was sampled from a human donor with multiple sclerosis.

As DNA, the CDR3 is TGTGCCACCAGCAGAGGCCTAAGGGTCAGCTCCTACGAGCAGTACTTC. Protein product: CATSRGLRVSSYEQYF. This chain joins TRBV15 and TRBJ2-7, with D hard to call. The CDR3 totals 16 residues. V was cut by 1 base and J by 0 bases, with 13 bases left in between. Germline V gives CDR1 LNHNV, CDR2 YYDKDF (reference sequence).